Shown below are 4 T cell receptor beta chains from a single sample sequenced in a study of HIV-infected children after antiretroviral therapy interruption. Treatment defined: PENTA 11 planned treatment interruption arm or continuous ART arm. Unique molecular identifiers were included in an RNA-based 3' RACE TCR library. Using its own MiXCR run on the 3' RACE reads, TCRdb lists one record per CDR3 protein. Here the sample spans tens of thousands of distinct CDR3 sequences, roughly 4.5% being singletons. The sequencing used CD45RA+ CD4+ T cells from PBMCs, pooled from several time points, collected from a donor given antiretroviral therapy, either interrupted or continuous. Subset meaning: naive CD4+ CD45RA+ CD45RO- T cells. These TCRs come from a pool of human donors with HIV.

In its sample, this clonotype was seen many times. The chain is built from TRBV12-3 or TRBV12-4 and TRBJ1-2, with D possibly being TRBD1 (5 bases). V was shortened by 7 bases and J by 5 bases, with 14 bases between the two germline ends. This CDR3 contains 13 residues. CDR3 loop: CASTREIIYGYTF. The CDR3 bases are TGTGCCAGCACCAGGGAGATCATTTATGGCTACACCTTC.

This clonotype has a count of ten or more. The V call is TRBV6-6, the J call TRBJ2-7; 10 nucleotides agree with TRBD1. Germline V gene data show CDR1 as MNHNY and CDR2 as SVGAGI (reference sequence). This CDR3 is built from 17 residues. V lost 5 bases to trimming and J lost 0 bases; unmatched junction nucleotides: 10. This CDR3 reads CASSPPRQGASSYEQYF. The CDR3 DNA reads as TGTGCCAGCAGTCCCCCCCGACAGGGGGCGTCCTCCTACGAGCAGTACTTC.

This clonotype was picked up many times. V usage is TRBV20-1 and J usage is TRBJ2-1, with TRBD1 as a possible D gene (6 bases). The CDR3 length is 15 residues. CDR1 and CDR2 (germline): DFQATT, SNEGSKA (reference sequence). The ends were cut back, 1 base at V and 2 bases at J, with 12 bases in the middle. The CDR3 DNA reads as TGCAGTGCTAGAGGTCTGGACAGAACCTACAATGAGCAGTTCTTC. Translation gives CSARGLDRTYNEQFF.

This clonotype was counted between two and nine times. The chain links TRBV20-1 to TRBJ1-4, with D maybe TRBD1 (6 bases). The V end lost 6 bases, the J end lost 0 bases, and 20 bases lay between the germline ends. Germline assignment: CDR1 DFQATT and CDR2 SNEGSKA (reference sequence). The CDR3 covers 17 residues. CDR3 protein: CSAGEGQTITTNEKLFF. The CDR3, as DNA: TGCAGTGCAGGGGAAGGACAGACGATAACAACTAATGAAAAACTGTTTTTT.